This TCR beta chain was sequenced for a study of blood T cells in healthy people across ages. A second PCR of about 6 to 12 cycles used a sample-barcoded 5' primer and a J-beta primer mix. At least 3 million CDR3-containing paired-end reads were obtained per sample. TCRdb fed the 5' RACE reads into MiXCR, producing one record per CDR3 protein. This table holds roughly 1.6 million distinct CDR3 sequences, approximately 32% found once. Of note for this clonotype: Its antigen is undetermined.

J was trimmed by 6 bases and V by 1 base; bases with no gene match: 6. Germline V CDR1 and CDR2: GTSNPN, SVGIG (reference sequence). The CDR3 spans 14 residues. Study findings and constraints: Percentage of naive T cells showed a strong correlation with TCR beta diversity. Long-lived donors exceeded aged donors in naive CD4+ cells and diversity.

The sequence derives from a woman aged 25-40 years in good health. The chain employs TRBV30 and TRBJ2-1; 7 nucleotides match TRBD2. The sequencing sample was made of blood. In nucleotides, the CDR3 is TGTGCCTGGAGTGCCAGCGGGATGTCCAATGAGCAGTTCTTC. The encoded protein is CAWSASGMSNEQFF.